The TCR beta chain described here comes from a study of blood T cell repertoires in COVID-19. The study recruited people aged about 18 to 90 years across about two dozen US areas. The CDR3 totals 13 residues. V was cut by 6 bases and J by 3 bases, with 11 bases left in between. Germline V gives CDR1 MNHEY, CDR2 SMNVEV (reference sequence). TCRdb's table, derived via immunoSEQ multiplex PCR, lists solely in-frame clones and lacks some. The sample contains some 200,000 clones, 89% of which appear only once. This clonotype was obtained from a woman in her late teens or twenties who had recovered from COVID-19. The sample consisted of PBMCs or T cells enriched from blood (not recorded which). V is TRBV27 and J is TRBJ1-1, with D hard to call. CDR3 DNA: TGTGCCAGCAGCCCGACGGGGTACACTGAAGCTTTCTTT. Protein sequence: CASSPTGYTEAFF.